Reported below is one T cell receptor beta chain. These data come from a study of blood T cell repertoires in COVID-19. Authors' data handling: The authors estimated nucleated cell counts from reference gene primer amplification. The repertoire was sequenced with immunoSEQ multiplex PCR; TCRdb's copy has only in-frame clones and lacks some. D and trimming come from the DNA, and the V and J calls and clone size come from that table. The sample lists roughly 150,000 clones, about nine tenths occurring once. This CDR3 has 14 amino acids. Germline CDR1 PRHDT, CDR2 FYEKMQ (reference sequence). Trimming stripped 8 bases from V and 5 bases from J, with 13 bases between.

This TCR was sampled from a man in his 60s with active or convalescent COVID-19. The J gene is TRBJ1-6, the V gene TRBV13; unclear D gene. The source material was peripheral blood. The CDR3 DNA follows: TGTGCCAGCCAGCGGTCGGTCGATAATTCACCCCTCCACTTT. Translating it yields CASQRSVDNSPLHF. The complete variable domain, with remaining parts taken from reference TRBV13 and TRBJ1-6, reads AAGVIQSPRHLIKEKRETATLKCYPIPRHDTVYWYQQGPGQDPQFLISFYEKMQSDKGSIPDRFSAQQFSDYHSELNMSSLELGDSALYFCASQRSVDNSPLHFGNGTRLTVT.